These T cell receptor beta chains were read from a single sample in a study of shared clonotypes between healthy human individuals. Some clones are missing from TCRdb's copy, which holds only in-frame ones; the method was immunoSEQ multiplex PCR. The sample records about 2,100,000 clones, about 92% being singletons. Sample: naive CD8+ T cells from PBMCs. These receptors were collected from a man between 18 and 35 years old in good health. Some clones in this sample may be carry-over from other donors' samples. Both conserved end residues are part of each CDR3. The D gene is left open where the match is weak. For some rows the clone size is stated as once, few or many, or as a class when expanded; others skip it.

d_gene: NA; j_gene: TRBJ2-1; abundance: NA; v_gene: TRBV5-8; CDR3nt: TGTGCCAGCAGGGGGCCCTTAGGATGGGGTCATGAGCAGTTCTTC; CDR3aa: CASRGPLGWGHEQFF
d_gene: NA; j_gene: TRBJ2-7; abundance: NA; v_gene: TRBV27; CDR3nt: TGTGCCAGCAGTTTTAGCGGAGGGGGCCTCTACGAGCAGTACTTC; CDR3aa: CASSFSGGGLYEQYF
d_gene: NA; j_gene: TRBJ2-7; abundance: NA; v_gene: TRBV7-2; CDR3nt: TGTGCCAGCAGCCAACTACCGGGACGGACCTACGAGCAGTACTTC; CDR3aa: CASSQLPGRTYEQYF
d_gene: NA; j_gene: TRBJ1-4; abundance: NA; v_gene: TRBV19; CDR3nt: TGTGCCAGTAGTACTCGGCGTCAGCTAGCACCTGAAAAACTGTTTTTT; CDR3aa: CASSTRRQLAPEKLFF
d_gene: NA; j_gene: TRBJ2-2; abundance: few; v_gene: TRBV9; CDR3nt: TGTGCCAGCAGCACGGTGAACACCGGGGAGCTGTTTTTT; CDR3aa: CASSTVNTGELFF
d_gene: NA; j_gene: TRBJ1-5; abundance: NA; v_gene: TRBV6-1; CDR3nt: TGTGCCAGCACCGAAGGGGTTCGGTCCAATCAGCCCCAGCATTTT; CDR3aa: CASTEGVRSNQPQHF
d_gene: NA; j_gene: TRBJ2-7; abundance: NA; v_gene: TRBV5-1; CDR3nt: TGCGCCAGCAGCTTGGAGGTGTTGGGCAGGACTATGGAAGAGCAGTACTTC; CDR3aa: CASSLEVLGRTMEEQYF
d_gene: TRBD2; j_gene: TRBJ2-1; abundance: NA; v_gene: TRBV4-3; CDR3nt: TGCGCCAGCAGCCAAGGGGCGAGCGGGGGAGCCAATGAGCAGTTCTTC; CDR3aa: CASSQGASGGANEQFF
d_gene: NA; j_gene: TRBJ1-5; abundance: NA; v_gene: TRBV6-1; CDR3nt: TGTGCCAGCAGAGTACAGGGTTACAATCAGCCCCAGCATTTT; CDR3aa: CASRVQGYNQPQHF
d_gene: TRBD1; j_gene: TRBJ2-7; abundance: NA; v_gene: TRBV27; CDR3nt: TGTGCCAGCTCCAGACAGGGAATAAAACTCTACGAGCAGTACTTC; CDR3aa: CASSRQGIKLYEQYF
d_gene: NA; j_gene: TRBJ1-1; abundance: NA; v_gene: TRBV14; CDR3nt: TGTGCCAGCAGCCTGGGGGGGCCGAACACTGAAGCTTTCTTT; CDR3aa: CASSLGGPNTEAFF
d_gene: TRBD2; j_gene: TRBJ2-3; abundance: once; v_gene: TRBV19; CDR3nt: TGTGCCAGTAGTATAGATTCCCCTAGCGGACGCACAGATACGCAGTATTTT; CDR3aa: CASSIDSPSGRTDTQYF
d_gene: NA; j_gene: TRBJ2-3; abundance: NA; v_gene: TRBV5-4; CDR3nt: TGTGCCAGCAGCTTATCAGGGTTCACAGATACGCAGTATTTT; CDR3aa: CASSLSGFTDTQYF
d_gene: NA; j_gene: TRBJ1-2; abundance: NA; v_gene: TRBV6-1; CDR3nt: TGTGCCAGCAGTGAAGCGCGGTACGGGATCGACTATGGCTACACCTTC; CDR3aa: CASSEARYGIDYGYTF
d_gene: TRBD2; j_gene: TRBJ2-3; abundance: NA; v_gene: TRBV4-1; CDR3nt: TGCGCCAGCAGCCAAGCCGGAGCGGGACTTAGCACAGATACGCAGTATTTT; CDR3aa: CASSQAGAGLSTDTQYF
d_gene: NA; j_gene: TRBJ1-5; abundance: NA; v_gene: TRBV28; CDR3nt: TGTGCCAGCAGTTTATCGTTTGTTCAGCGTGGGGCTAATCAGCCCCAGCATTTT; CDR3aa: CASSLSFVQRGANQPQHF
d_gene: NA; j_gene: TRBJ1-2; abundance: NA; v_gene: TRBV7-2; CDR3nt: TGTGCCAGCAGCTACCCGGGTACTAAGTTCCATGGCTACACCTTC; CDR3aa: CASSYPGTKFHGYTF
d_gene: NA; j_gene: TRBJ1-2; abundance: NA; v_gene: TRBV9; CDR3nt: TGTGCCAGCAGCGTAGCTACTTCCGGGACACCCTTCTACTATGGCTACACCTTC; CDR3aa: CASSVATSGTPFYYGYTF
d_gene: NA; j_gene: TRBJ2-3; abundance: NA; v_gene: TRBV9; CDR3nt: TGTGCCAGCATGGGCAGGGAGACAGATACGCAGTATTTT; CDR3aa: CASMGRETDTQYF
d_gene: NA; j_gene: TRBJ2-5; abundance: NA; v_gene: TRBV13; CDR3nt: TGTGCCAGCAGCTGGGGTGTTTACCCCCAAGGGACCCAGTACTTC; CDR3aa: CASSWGVYPQGTQYF
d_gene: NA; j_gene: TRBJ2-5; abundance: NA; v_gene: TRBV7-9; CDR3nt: TGTGCCAGCAGCTTCCTTAACGAACAAGTAGAGACCCAGTACTTC; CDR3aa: CASSFLNEQVETQYF
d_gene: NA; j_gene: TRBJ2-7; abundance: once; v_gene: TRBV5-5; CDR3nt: TGTGCCAGCAGCTATCGGACAGCCTACGAGCAGTACTTC; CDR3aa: CASSYRTAYEQYF
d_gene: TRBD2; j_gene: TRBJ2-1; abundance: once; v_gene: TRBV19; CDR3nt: TGTGCCAGTACCGCTAGCGGGACTCACAATGAGCAGTTCTTC; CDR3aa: CASTASGTHNEQFF
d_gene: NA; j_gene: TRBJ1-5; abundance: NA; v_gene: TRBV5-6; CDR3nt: TGTGCCAGCAGCTTTGGGGGAGATCAGCCCCAGCATTTT; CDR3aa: CASSFGGDQPQHF
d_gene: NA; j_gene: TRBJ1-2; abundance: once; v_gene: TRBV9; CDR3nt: TGTGCCAGCAGCGTAGGTCCGCGCAGTGATAACTATGGCTACACCTTC; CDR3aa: CASSVGPRSDNYGYTF
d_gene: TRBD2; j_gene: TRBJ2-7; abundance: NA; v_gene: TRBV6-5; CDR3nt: TGTGCCAGCAGTCTAGCGGGAGGCTCCTACGAGCAGTACTTC; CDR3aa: CASSLAGGSYEQYF
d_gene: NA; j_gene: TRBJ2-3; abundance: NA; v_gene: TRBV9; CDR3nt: TGTGCCAGCAGCGTACAGGGGGATACGCAGTATTTT; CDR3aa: CASSVQGDTQYF
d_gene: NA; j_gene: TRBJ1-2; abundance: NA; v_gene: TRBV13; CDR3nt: TGTGCCAGCAGCCTTAGGGACTCAGGGGACCTCAGTTATGGCTACACCTTC; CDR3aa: CASSLRDSGDLSYGYTF